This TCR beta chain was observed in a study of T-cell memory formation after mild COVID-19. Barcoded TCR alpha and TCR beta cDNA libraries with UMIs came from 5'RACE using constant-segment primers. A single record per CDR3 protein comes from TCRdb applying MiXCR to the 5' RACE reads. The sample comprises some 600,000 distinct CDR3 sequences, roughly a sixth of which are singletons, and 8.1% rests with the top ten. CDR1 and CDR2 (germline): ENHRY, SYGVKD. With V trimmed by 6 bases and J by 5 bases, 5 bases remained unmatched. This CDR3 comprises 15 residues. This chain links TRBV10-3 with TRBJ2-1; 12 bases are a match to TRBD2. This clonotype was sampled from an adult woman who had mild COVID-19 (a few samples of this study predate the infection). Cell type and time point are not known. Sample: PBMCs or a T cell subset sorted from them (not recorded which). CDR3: CAIRDWTSGDNEQFF. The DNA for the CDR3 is TGTGCCATCAGAGACTGGACTAGCGGGGACAATGAGCAGTTCTTC.